This T cell receptor beta chain appears in the sequencing data of a study of beta chain features in type 1 diabetes. Findings of the study overall: When Type 1 diabetes patients were examined, their TCRB CDR3s proved moderately but significantly shorter in all four CD4+ subsets.

Sequenced material consisted of expressed TCRB transcripts (all of the isolated RNA was reverse transcribed). TCRdb's copy holds only in-frame clones and misses some; the assay was immunoSEQ multiplex PCR. There are 250,000 to 350,000 clones in the sample; roughly an eighth occur only once, and 0.017% lies in the top ten. The V and J ends lost 7 bases and 3 bases respectively, with 10 bases between them. The CDR3 length is 13 residues. Per the germline V gene, CDR1 is MDHEN and CDR2 is SYDVKM. Only a few counts were recorded for this clone. Antigen: not known. This TCR came from a man between 25 and 39 years old with type 1 diabetes. The sequenced material came from naive CD4+ T cells from blood. The chain carries TRBV28 and TRBJ2-1; a possible D gene is TRBD2 (6 bases). As DNA, the CDR3 is TGTGCCAGCACCTCGGGGGACTACAATGAGCAGTTCTTC. Translating it yields CASTSGDYNEQFF. Supplemented by reference TRBV28 and TRBJ2-1, the full variable domain reads DVKVTQSSRYLVKRTGEKVFLECVQDMDHENMFWYRQDPGLGLRLIYFSYDVKMKEKGDIPEGYSVSREKKERFSLILESASTNQTSMYLCASTSGDYNEQFFGPGTRLTVL.